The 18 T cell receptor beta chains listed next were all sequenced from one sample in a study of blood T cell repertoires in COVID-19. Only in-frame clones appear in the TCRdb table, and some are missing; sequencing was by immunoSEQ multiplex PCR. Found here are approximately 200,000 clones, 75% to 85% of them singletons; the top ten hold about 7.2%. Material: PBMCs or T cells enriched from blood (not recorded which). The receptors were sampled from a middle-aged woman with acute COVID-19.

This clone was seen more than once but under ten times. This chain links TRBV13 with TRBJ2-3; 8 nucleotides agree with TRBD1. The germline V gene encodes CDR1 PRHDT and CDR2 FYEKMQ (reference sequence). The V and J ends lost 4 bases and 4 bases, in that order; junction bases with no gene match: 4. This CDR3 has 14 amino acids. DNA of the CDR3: TGTGCCAGCAGCTCTGGACAGGGCCCAGATACGCAGTATTTT. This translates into CASSSGQGPDTQYF.

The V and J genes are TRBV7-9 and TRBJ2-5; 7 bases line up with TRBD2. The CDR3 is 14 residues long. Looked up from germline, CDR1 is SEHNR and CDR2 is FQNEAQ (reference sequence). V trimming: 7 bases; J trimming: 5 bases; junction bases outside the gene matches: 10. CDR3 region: CASTAGGTFETQYF. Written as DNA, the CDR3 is TGTGCCAGCACCGCCGGGGGGACCTTCGAGACCCAGTACTTC.

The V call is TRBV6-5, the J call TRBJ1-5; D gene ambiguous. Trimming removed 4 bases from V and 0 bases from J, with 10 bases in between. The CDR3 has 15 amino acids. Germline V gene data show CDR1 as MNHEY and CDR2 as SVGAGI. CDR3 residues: CASSFKGDSNQPQHF. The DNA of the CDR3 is TGTGCCAGCAGTTTTAAGGGAGATAGCAATCAGCCCCAGCATTTT.

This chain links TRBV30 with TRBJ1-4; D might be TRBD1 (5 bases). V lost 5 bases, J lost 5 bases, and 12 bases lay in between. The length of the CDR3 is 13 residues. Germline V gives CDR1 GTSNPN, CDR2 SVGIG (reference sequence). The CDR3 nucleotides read TGTGCCTGGTCCTGGGGCGAGAATGAAAAACTGTTTTTT. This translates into CAWSWGENEKLFF.

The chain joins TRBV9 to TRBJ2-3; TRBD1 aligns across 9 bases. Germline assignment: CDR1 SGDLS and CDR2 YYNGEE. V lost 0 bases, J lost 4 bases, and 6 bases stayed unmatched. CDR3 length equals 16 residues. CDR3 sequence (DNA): TGTGCCAGCAGCGTAGGAGTGGGACAGGGAGCAGATACGCAGTATTTT. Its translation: CASSVGVGQGADTQYF.

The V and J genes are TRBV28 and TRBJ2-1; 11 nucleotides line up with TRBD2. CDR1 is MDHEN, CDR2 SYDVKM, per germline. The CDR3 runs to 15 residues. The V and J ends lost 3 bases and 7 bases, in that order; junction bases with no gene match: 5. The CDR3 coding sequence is TGTGCCAGCAGTTTCCCGGGACTAGCGGAGAATGAGCAGTTCTTC. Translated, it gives CASSFPGLAENEQFF.

CDR3 in amino acids: CASSLDRVRKDTEAFF. In DNA form, the CDR3 reads TGTGCCAGCAGCTTGGACAGGGTAAGGAAGGACACTGAAGCTTTCTTT. The chain couples TRBV5-6 to TRBJ1-1, with a tentative D call TRBD1 (6 bases). Per germline, CDR1 SGHDT and CDR2 YYEEEE. V shed 0 bases and J shed 3 bases, with 15 bases lying between them. The CDR3 has 16 amino acids.

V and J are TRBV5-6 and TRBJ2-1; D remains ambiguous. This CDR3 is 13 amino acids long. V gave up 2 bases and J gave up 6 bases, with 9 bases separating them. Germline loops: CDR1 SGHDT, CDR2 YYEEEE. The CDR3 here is CASSFELPNEQFF. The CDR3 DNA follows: TGTGCCAGCAGCTTTGAACTACCCAATGAGCAGTTCTTC.

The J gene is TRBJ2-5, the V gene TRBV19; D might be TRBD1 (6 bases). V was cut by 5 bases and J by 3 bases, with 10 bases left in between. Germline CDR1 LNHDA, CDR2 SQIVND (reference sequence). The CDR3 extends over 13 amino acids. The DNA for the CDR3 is TGTGCCAGTAGTCGGGACACCGAAGAGACCCAGTACTTC. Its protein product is CASSRDTEETQYF.

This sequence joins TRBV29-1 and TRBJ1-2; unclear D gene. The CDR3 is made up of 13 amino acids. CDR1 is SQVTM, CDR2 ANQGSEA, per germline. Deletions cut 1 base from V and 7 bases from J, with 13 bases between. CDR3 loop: CSVEGSGLSGYTF. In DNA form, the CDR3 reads TGCAGCGTTGAAGGCTCCGGACTGAGTGGCTACACCTTC.

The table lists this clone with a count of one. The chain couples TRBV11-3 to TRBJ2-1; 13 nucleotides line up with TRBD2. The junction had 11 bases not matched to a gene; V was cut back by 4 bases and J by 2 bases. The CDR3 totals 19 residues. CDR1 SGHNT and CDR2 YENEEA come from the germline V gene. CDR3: CASSSYRGLAGSTYNEQFF. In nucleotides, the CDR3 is TGTGCCAGCAGCTCCTATAGGGGACTAGCGGGATCTACCTACAATGAGCAGTTCTTC. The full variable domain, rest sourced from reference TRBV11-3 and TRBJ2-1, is EAGVVQSPRYKIIEKKQPVAFWCNPISGHNTLYWYLQNLGQGPELLIRYENEEAVDDSQLPKDRFSAERLKGVDSTLKIQPAELGDSAVYLCASSSYRGLAGSTYNEQFFGPGTRLTVL.

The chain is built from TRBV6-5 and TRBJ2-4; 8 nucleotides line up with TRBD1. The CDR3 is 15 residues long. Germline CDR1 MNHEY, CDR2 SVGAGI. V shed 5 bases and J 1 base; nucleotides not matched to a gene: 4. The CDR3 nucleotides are TGTGCCAGCAGTAGCAACAGGGGGGCCAAAAACATTCAGTACTTC. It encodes CASSSNRGAKNIQYF.

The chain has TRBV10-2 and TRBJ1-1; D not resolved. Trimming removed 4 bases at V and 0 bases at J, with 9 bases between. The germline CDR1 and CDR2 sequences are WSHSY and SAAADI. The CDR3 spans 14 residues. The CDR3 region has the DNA TGCGCCAGCAGTGTTAACAGCCTGAACACTGAAGCTTTCTTT. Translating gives CASSVNSLNTEAFF.

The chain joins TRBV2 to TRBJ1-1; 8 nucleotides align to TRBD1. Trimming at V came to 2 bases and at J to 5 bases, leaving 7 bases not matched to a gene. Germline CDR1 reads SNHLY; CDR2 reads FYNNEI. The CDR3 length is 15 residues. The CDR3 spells CASSEFDRGRTEAFF. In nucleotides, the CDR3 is TGTGCCAGCAGTGAATTCGACAGGGGAAGGACTGAAGCTTTCTTT.

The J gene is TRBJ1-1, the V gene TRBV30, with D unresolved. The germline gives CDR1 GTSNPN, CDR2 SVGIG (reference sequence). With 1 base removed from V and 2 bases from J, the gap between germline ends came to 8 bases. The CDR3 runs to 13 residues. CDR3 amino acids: CAWSAISNTEAFF. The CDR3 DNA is TGTGCCTGGAGTGCCATCAGTAACACTGAAGCTTTCTTT.

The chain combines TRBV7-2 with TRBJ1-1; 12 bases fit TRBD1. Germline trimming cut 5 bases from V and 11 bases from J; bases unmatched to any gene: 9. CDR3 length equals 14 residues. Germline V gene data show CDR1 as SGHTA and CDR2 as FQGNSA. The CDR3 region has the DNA TGTGCCAGCAGCATTCCGGGACAGGGGGCGTTTGCTTTCTTT. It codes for CASSIPGQGAFAFF.

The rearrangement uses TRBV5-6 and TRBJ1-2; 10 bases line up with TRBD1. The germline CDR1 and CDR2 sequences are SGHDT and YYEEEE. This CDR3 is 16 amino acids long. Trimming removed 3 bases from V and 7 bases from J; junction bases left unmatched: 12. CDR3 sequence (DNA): TGTGCCAGCAGCTCGCGGCGAGGACAGGGGGTGGCTGGCTACACCTTC. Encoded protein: CASSSRRGQGVAGYTF.

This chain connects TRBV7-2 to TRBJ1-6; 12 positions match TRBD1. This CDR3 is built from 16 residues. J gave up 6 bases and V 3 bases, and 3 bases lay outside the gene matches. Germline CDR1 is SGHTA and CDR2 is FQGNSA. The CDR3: CASSLGTGGSNSPLHF. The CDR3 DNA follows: TGTGCCAGCAGCTTGGGGACAGGGGGCTCTAATTCACCCCTCCACTTT.